This T cell receptor (beta chain) was found in a study of beta chain features in type 1 diabetes. V gave up 1 base and J gave up 4 bases, with 15 bases separating them. The V gene's germline CDR1 is GTSNPN and CDR2 SVGIG (reference sequence). The CDR3 is 15 residues long. Investigators reverse transcribed all isolated RNA, so they sequenced expressed TCRB transcripts. The assay was immunoSEQ multiplex PCR, and TCRdb's table has in-frame clones only and misses some. The sample shows 120,000 to 150,000 clones, about 7% of them seen only once. This clone was observed a handful of times. The source material was central memory CD4+ T cells from blood. This chain uses TRBV30 with TRBJ2-3, with a tentative D call TRBD2 (5 bases). This clonotype was sampled from a young woman in good health. CDR3 sequence (DNA): TGTGCCTGGAGTGCTGGTAGCGCGGTCGCAGATACGCAGTATTTT. It translates to CAWSAGSAVADTQYF.